This T cell receptor (beta chain) was captured by sequencing in a study of blood T cell repertoires in COVID-19 (TCRdb year 2020). Study-level background: Samples from collaborators originated in the United States, Italy and Spain and spanned both the acute and convalescent phases of COVID-19. Nearly every sample came with metadata listing a de-identified subject ID, COVID-19 status, age in years and sex. Samples were obtained from the ongoing ImmuneRACE study (first 160 participants) and from about 1,300 subjects provided by 6 global collaborators. The repertoires were made available in a free public database intended to serve as a resource for research on the immune response to SARS-CoV-2. Where available, HLA class I and class II types were obtained from metadata supplied by the sample provider rather than from assay-based typing. The dataset comprised deeply sampled blood TCRbeta repertoires from subjects exposed to, actively infected with, or recovered from COVID-19. The prospective study material was composed of cDNA or gDNA derived from T cells, B-cell-depleted T cells, or PBMCs.

Enrolling through a virtual design, the prospective study's participants ranged in age from roughly 18 to 89 years and lived across about two dozen United States geographic areas. In the prospective study, cohorts were assigned on the basis of participant-reported clinical history obtained from a screening survey and a study questionnaire. ImmuneRACE Cohort 3 recovered participants were defined by two consecutive negative NP/OP PCR tests, healthcare professional clearance, or symptom resolution. In the prospective study, mobile phlebotomists collected whole blood, serum and a nasopharyngeal or oropharyngeal swab from each participant. Over a 2-month period, participants in the prospective study had the option of providing additional blood draws and questionnaires. Prospective study blood samples were shipped either frozen or at room temperature before DNA extraction. TCRbeta CDR3 regions were amplified from genomic DNA by means of the immunoSEQ Assay, a bias-controlled multiplex PCR. Per the original workflow: Within the assay, amplification of reference gene primers was used to estimate how many nucleated cells each sample contained. To quantify the absolute abundance of each unique TCRbeta CDR3 rearrangement, sequence reads were collapsed and filtered. For each sample, productive Simpson clonality was calculated as the square root of Simpson's diversity index over productive rearrangements. This is the immuneACCESS table as TCRdb keeps it, with only in-frame sequences that have V and J called. A part of the clones is gone; compared with another copy, unresolved V genes explain less than half, and the rest is unexplained. That table supplies the V and J calls and clone size; D and trimming were determined from the DNA. The sample has roughly 200,000 clones on record, roughly 77% of them singletons. The ten largest clones add up to around a tenth of the sample.

Broader findings and caveats from the paper: How much clinical and demographic metadata was included differed by source and by participant, and the metadata was provided uncurated.

Points on this clone: Its antigen specificity is not known. No base quality information exists; no much larger clone differs at one position.

V gives up 1 base and J gives up 13 bases, and the segment between their germline ends measures 13 bases. The germline V gene (reference sequence) yields LNHNV for CDR1 and YYDKDF for CDR2. The CDR3 measures 12 amino acids from cysteine to phenylalanine. Only the CDR3 DNA stays, 36 bases, in frame from base 1. The V and J segments used are TRBV15 and TRBJ1-2, with the D gene uncertain. The sample consisted of PBMCs or T cells enriched from blood (not recorded which). The TCR sequence derives from a middle-aged man who had recovered from COVID-19. The CDR3 has the sequence CATSRAGRGCTF. The base sequence is TGTGCCACCAGCAGAGCCGGACGCGGGTGCACCTTC.